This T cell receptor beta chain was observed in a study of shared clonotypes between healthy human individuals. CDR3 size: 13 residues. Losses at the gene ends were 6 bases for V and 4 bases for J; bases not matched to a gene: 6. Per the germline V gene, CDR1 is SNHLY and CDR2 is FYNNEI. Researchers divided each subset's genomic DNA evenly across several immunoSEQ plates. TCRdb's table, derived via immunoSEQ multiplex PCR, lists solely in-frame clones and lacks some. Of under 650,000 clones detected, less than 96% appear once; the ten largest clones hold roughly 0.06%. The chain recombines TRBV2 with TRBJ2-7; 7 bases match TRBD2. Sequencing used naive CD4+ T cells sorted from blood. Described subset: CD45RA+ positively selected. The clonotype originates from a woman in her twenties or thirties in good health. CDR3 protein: CASRASGLYEQYF. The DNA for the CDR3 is TGTGCCAGCAGAGCTAGCGGCCTATACGAGCAGTACTTC.